Following are 5 T cell receptor beta chains from one sample sequenced in a study of read filtering for tumor transcriptome and immune sequencing. This library used roughly 0.4 ug RNA and molecular barcoded adaptors spanning alpha/delta and beta/gamma chains. TCRdb passed the reads through MiXCR, listing each CDR3 protein once. The repertoire has some 130,000 distinct CDR3 sequences, 13% of them found once; the top ten carry 9.5% to 12%. The sequenced sample was a population of CD138-negative cells sorted from bone marrow. The receptors shown here come from a donor aged 40 or older with multiple myeloma.

This clonotype occurred a few times. A read error may be the cause here, since a much bigger clone is one base away. The chain links TRBV3-1 to TRBJ2-7, with unresolved D. The germline CDR1 and CDR2 sequences are LGHDT and YNNKEL (reference sequence). This CDR3 region has 15 residues. The DNA of the CDR3 is TGTGCCAGCAGCCAAGAATTCGACGAAGCCTACGAGCAGCACTTC. Protein sequence: CASSQEFDEAYEQHF.

V gene TRBV19 combines with J gene TRBJ1-5, with 8 positions matching TRBD1. V lost 6 bases, J lost 4 bases, and 8 bases stayed unmatched. CDR3 length: 15 residues. Germline lookup yields CDR1 LNHDA and CDR2 SQIVND (reference sequence). CDR3 in amino acids: CASSPGRGRNQPQHF. The CDR3 DNA reads as TGTGCCAGTAGCCCGGGCAGGGGGCGTAATCAGCCCCAGCATTTT.

On this clonotype itself: This may stem from a read error, because a much larger clone lies one nucleotide away. The chain has TRBV28 and TRBJ2-7; 7 positions agree with TRBD2. Trimming took 5 bases from V and 9 from J; bases not matched to a gene: 13. This CDR3 has 14 residues. Germline V lookup: CDR1 MDHEN, CDR2 SYDVKM. The CDR3 sequence: CASSKTARGDGQYF. The CDR3 nucleotides are TGTGCCAGCAGTAAGACCGCACGGGGGGACGGGCAGTACTTC.

This clonotype turned up a few times. This clone may be a read error of a much larger clone one base away. This sequence joins TRBV6-4 and TRBJ2-1, with no clear D. This CDR3 is 13 amino acids long. Germline loops: CDR1 MRHNA, CDR2 SNTAGT. The CDR3 here is CASSDEAHNGQFF. The CDR3 nucleotides are TGTGCCAGCAGTGACGAAGCCCACAATGGGCAGTTCTTC.

There are many counts of this clonotype. The rearrangement links TRBV18 to TRBJ1-4; D unresolved. The V gene lost 3 bases and the J gene lost 6 bases, with 8 bases spanning the gap. CDR3 length: 13 amino acids. CDR1 and CDR2 from the germline V gene are KGHSH and LQKENI. The CDR3 loop reads CASSPYEDEKLFF. CDR3 nucleotide sequence: TGTGCCAGCTCACCTTATGAGGATGAAAAACTGTTTTTT.